A single sample is the source of the 21 T cell receptor beta chains below, sequenced in a study of lymphopenia after photon versus proton radiotherapy. Sequenced by immunoSEQ multiplex PCR; TCRdb stores in-frame clones only, minus some. This sample yields some 55,000 clones, of which approximately 86% are seen a single time; approximately 2.4% belongs to the top ten. The sample in question was peripheral blood, obtained from a patient treated with photon-based radiotherapy. These receptors originate from a man aged 35 to 55 with gastric cancer.

The chain carries TRBV15 and TRBJ1-5; TRBD1 aligns across 9 bases. Looked up from germline, CDR1 is LNHNV and CDR2 is YYDKDF (reference sequence). The CDR3 length is 18 residues. V shed 0 bases and J 6 bases; nucleotides not matched to a gene: 12. This CDR3 reads CATSRDITGTGYIQPQHF. CDR3 sequence (DNA): TGTGCCACCAGCAGAGATATTACCGGGACAGGGTATATTCAGCCCCAGCATTTT.

J is TRBJ1-4 and V is TRBV4-1, with D perhaps matching TRBD1 (5 bases). The CDR3 is 13 amino acids. The ends were cut back, 0 bases at V and 6 bases at J, with 5 bases in the middle. Germline CDR1 is MGHRA and CDR2 is YSYEKL. The CDR3 DNA reads TGCGCCAGCAGCCAAGACAGGGATGAAAAACTGTTTTTT. Protein sequence: CASSQDRDEKLFF.

The chain uses TRBV9 and TRBJ1-1; D gene uncertain. V was trimmed by 0 bases and J by 3 bases, leaving 9 bases between them. Germline-derived CDR1 and CDR2 are SGDLS and YYNGEE. The CDR3 loop spans 14 amino acids. CDR3 in amino acids: CASSVEGLHTEAFF. The CDR3 DNA follows: TGTGCCAGCAGCGTAGAGGGTCTCCACACTGAAGCTTTCTTT.

The V and J genes are TRBV25-1 and TRBJ2-7; 9 bases align to TRBD1. Germline CDR1 MGHDK, CDR2 SYGVNS. The CDR3 spans 14 residues. The J segment lost 2 bases and the V segment lost 8 bases, leaving 7 bases of the junction unmatched. The CDR3 DNA sequence: TGTGCCAGCCGCCGGGACAGGGAACCCTACGAGCAGTACTTC. Its translation: CASRRDREPYEQYF.

This clone was counted a few times. V gene TRBV4-2 combines with J gene TRBJ1-3; tentatively, D is TRBD1 (6 bases). Trimming took 4 bases from V and 2 from J, leaving 12 bases between them. The CDR3 is made up of 15 amino acids. The germline CDR1 and CDR2 sequences are LGHNA and YNFKEQ. In DNA, the CDR3 is TGTGCCAGCAGCCTCTCCGGGACAACTGGAAACACCATATATTTT. Translation: CASSLSGTTGNTIYF.

V usage is TRBV11-2 and J usage is TRBJ2-7; D call uncertain. This CDR3 comprises 14 residues. Trimming shortened V by 0 bases and J by 6 bases, and 12 bases separated the two germline ends. CDR1 is SGHAT, CDR2 FQNNGV, per germline. CDR3 residues: CASSLDMGLSEQYF. CDR3 nucleotide sequence: TGTGCCAGCAGCTTAGATATGGGATTAAGCGAGCAGTACTTC.

V is TRBV5-8 and J is TRBJ2-5, with D uncertain. Germline assignment: CDR1 SGHTS and CDR2 YDEGEE. Between the trimmed V and J ends, which lost 5 bases and 5 bases, there was a span of 13 bases. The CDR3 has 13 residues. The CDR3 spells CASSGPGGETQYF. For the CDR3, the DNA is TGTGCCAGCAGTGGTCCTGGTGGGGAGACCCAGTACTTC.

The rearrangement joins TRBV2 to TRBJ1-1; no clear D. Per germline, CDR1 SNHLY and CDR2 FYNNEI. V lost 6 bases, J lost 1 base, and 24 bases lay in between. The length of the CDR3 is 18 residues. The CDR3 DNA reads TGTGCCAGCAGGGATCGCGGACGACCAATGAATAAGAACACTGAAGCTTTCTTT. Its protein product is CASRDRGRPMNKNTEAFF.

This sequence joins TRBV29-1 and TRBJ2-5, with TRBD1 matching 7 bases. Germline V CDR1 and CDR2: SQVTM, ANQGSEA. Trimming at V came to 2 bases and at J to 0 bases, leaving 12 bases not matched to a gene. The CDR3 has 17 residues. CDR3 in amino acids: CSVERGQGTPYQETQYF. CDR3 DNA: TGCAGCGTTGAAAGGGGGCAGGGCACCCCGTACCAAGAGACCCAGTACTTC.

V and J are TRBV5-4 and TRBJ2-5, with D hard to call. The CDR3 spans 11 residues. Deletions cut 0 bases from V and 3 bases from J, with 0 bases between. Germline CDR1 and CDR2: SGHNT and YYREEE (reference sequence). The CDR3, as DNA: TGTGCCAGCAGCTTGGAAGAGACCCAGTACTTC. Amino acids: CASSLEETQYF.

Only one count was recorded for this clone. The rearrangement links TRBV6-1 to TRBJ2-5; D unclear. The CDR3 contains 10 residues. Trimming pared 11 bases from V and 1 base from J, leaving 5 bases between. Germline CDR1 reads MNHNS; CDR2 reads SASEGT. The CDR3 loop is CAGSQETQYF. The CDR3 region has the DNA TGTGCCGGGTCCCAAGAGACCCAGTACTTC.

The CDR3 sequence: CASRVDRGPYEQYF. The CDR3 nucleotides read TGTGCCAGCAGAGTCGACAGGGGTCCCTACGAGCAGTACTTC. The chain links TRBV6-5 to TRBJ2-7; 8 nucleotides line up with TRBD1. Germline CDR1 is MNHEY and CDR2 is SVGAGI. The CDR3 runs 14 residues. With 6 bases clipped from V and 2 bases from J, the junction kept 6 bases outside the gene matches.

The chain carries TRBV11-2 and TRBJ2-7, with 7 bases aligning to TRBD1. V gave up 5 bases and J gave up 3 bases; unmatched junction bases: 7. From germline, CDR1 is SGHAT and CDR2 FQNNGV. This CDR3 comprises 14 residues. CDR3 sequence reads: CASSPGAGGYEQYF. The CDR3 nucleotides read TGTGCCAGCAGCCCAGGAGCAGGGGGCTACGAGCAGTACTTC.

This chain connects TRBV7-9 to TRBJ2-3, with D uncertain. Germline V lookup: CDR1 SEHNR, CDR2 FQNEAQ (reference sequence). This CDR3 spans 14 amino acids. V was cut by 3 bases and J by 5 bases, with 12 bases left in between. DNA of the CDR3: TGTGCCAGCAGCTTCATCACGGTAGGAGATACGCAGTATTTT. Translated, it gives CASSFITVGDTQYF.

This chain links TRBV5-1 with TRBJ1-2; D might be TRBD1 (6 bases). Germline V gives CDR1 SGHRS, CDR2 YFSETQ. The CDR3 covers 14 residues. Trimming pared 0 bases from V and 8 bases from J, leaving 14 bases between. The CDR3, as DNA: TGCGCCAGCAGCTTGGCCGGCAGGGGAGGCGGCTACACCTTC. This encodes CASSLAGRGGGYTF.

CDR3 nucleotide sequence: TGTGCCAGCAGCAAAGATGCAGGGGGAGACTATGGCTACACCTTC. It specifies CASSKDAGGDYGYTF. V usage is TRBV21-1 and J usage is TRBJ1-2; the D call TRBD1 from the table was never checked on the DNA. TRBV21-1 is reported as a pseudogene. The CDR3 sequence is 15 residues long.

V usage is TRBV7-3 and J usage is TRBJ2-3; TRBD1 aligns across 7 bases. The J segment lost 5 bases and the V segment lost 2 bases, leaving 7 bases of the junction unmatched. This CDR3 is 15 amino acids long. Germline CDR1 and CDR2: SGHTA and FQGTGA. CDR3 nucleotide sequence: TGTGCCAGCAGCTTACAGGCAGGGGGTCGAGATACGCAGTATTTT. Translation: CASSLQAGGRDTQYF. Full variable domain (outside the CDR3, taken from reference TRBV7-3 and TRBJ2-3): GAGVSQTPSNKVTEKGKYVELRCDPISGHTALYWYRQSLGQGPEFLIYFQGTGAADDSGLPNDRFFAVRPEGSVSTLKIQRTERGDSAVYLCASSLQAGGRDTQYFGPGTRLTVL.

The chain joins TRBV5-6 to TRBJ1-6; D may be TRBD1 (6 bases). Trimming removed 2 bases from V and 6 bases from J, with 9 bases in between. CDR3 length: 14 amino acids. Germline V gene lookup returns CDR1 SGHDT and CDR2 YYEEEE. The CDR3 sequence is CASSFGGTNSPLHF. The CDR3 DNA sequence: TGTGCCAGCAGCTTTGGGGGCACTAATTCACCCCTCCACTTT.

The chain uses TRBV6-5 and TRBJ1-2; D is ambiguous. This CDR3 region has 14 residues. V lost 0 bases and J 3 bases, leaving 8 bases between the germline ends. Germline-derived CDR1 and CDR2 are MNHEY and SVGAGI. CDR3 loop: CASSYSPADYGYTF. CDR3 DNA sequence: TGTGCCAGCAGTTACTCGCCCGCGGACTATGGCTACACCTTC.

The V gene is TRBV11-2, the J gene TRBJ1-6; a possible D gene is TRBD1 (6 bases). Germline CDR1 SGHAT, CDR2 FQNNGV. V lost 1 base and J lost 4, with 8 bases in between. This CDR3 spans 15 amino acids. DNA for the CDR3: TGTGCCAGCAGCTTAGGAGGGGGGTATAATTCACCCCTCCACTTT. Residues: CASSLGGGYNSPLHF.

The CDR3 nucleotides read TGCGCCAGCAGCTTGAATAGCAATCAGCCCCAGCATTTT. Translated, it gives CASSLNSNQPQHF. V usage is TRBV5-1 and J usage is TRBJ1-5, with D unresolved. This CDR3 is 13 amino acids long. CDR1 and CDR2 (germline): SGHRS, YFSETQ. Trimming pared 1 base from V and 0 bases from J, leaving 2 bases between.